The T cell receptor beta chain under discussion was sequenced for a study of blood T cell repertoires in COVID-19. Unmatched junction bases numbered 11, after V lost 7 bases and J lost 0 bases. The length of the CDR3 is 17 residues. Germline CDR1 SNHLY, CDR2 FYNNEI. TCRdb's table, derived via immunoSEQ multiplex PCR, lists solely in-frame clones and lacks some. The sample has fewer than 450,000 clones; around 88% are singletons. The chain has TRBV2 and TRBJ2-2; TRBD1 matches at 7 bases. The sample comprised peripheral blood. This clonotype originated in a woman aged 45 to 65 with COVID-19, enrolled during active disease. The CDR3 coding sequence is TGTGCCAGCATGGGGTCCCCCGGGACAGCGAACACCGGGGAGCTGTTTTTT. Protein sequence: CASMGSPGTANTGELFF.